This record covers a single TCR beta chain. The target antigen is unknown. This sample was included in a study of Tregs in tolerant kidney transplant recipients. Study-wide results and limits: The small number of patients limits these findings pending further validation. Expanding Tregs on activated donor B cells appeared to best identify donor-specific TCRbeta clones. Biological reproducibility was not directly addressed in this study.

CD4+CD25+CD127- Tregs, CD4+CD25- non-Tregs, CD4 and CD8 cells were sorted. The CDR3 covers 16 residues. The germline CDR1 and CDR2 sequences are SNHLY and FYNNEI. V was pared by 3 bases and J by 0 bases, with 3 bases of the junction left unmatched. TCRdb keeps only in-frame clones here, not all; method: immunoSEQ multiplex PCR. The table records 110,000 or so clones, roughly nine tenths of them present only once. Sequences were obtained from CD4+ T cells from blood. J is TRBJ2-7 and V is TRBV2, with 12 bases identical to TRBD2. The clonotype comes from a human donor in good health. The CDR3 region is CASSDASGRGSYEQYF. In DNA, the CDR3 is TGTGCCAGCAGTGATGCTAGCGGGAGGGGCTCCTACGAGCAGTACTTC.